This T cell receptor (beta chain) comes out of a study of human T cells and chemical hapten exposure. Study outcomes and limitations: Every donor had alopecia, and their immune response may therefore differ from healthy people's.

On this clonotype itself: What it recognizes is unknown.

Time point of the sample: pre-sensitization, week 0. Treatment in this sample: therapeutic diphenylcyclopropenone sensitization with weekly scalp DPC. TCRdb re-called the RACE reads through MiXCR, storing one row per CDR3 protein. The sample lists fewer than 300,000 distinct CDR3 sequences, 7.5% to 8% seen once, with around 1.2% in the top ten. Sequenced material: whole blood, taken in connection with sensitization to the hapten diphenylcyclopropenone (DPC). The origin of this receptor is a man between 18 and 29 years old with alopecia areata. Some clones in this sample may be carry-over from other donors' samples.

The DNA of the CDR3 is TGTGCCAGCCTAGGGGCGAAAGGGGGCTACACCTTC. Translation: CASLGAKGGYTF. The V gene is TRBV6-6, the J gene TRBJ1-2, with D tentatively TRBD1 (5 bases). The germline CDR1 and CDR2 sequences are MNHNY and SVGAGI (reference sequence). This CDR3 has 12 residues. The V end was cut by 8 bases, the J end by 8 bases, with 15 bases between.